This T cell receptor beta chain was identified in a study of blood T cell repertoires in COVID-19. Study-level information: Specimens from acute and convalescent COVID-19 originated in the United States, Italy and Spain. PBMCs, B-cell-depleted T cells, or T cells were the source of the cDNA or gDNA that made up the material.

As originally analysed: Estimated nucleated cell counts came from reference gene primer amplification. Profiled with immunoSEQ multiplex PCR; TCRdb holds only in-frame clones, not every one. V and J calls and clone size come straight from that table; D and trimming were deduced from the DNA. The sample has 150,000 to 200,000 clones, roughly 78% seen once. From germline, CDR1 is MDHEN and CDR2 SYDVKM. The CDR3 has 16 amino acids. Trimming removed 1 base from V and 3 bases from J; junction bases left unmatched: 9. Material: peripheral blood. This TCR came from a woman of 80 years or more with active or convalescent COVID-19. The rearrangement joins TRBV28 to TRBJ2-7; 7 positions agree with TRBD2. This CDR3 is CASSLFGGGVVYEQYF. The CDR3 bases are TGTGCCAGCAGTTTATTTGGGGGGGGTGTTGTCTACGAGCAGTACTTC.